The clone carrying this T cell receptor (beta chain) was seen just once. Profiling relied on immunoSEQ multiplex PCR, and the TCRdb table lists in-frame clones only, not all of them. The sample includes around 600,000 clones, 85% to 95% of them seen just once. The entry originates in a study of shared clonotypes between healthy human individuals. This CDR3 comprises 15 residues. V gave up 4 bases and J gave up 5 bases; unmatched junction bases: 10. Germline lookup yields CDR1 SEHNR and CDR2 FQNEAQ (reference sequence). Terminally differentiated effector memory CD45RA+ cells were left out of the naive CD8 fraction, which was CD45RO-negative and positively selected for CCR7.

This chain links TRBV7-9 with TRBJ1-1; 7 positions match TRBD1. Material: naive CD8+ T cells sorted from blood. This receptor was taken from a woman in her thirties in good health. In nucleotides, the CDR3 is TGTGCCAGCAGCTCGGTGACAGGGCATTTGACTGAAGCTTTCTTT. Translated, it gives CASSSVTGHLTEAFF.